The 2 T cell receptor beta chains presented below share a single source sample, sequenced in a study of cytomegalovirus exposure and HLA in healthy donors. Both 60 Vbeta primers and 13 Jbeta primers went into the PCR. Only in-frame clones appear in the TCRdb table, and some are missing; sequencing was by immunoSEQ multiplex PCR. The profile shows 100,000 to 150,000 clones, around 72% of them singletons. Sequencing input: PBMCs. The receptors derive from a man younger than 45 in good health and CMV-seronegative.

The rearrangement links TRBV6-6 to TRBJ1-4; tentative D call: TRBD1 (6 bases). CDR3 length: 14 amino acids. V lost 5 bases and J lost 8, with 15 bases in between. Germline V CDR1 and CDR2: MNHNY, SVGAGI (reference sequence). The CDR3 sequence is CASSRTAPPEKLFF. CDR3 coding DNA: TGTGCCAGCAGTAGGACAGCCCCTCCCGAAAAACTGTTTTTT.

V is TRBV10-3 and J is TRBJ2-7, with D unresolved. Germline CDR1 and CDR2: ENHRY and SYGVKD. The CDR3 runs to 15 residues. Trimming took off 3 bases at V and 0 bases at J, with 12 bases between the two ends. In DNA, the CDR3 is TGTGCCATCAGTGAACCAGCGAGCAACTCCTACGAGCAGTACTTC. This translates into CAISEPASNSYEQYF.